This entry features one T cell receptor (beta chain) sequence. Libraries were prepared by immunoSEQ multiplex PCR; TCRdb keeps only in-frame clonotypes and omits some of them. Of 110,000 to 150,000 clones in the sample, roughly 90% were seen once. This CDR3 has 14 residues. V was pared by 4 bases and J by 5 bases, with 14 bases between. From germline, CDR1 is SGHNT and CDR2 YYREEE (reference sequence). This sample is part of a study of blood T cell repertoires in COVID-19. The sequence was collected from a man aged 60-69 years with active or convalescent COVID-19. This chain connects TRBV5-4 to TRBJ2-3; D may be TRBD2 (5 bases). Sequenced input: peripheral blood. The CDR3 sequence is CASSLGRTLDTQYF. In DNA form, the CDR3 reads TGTGCCAGCAGCCTCGGAAGGACTTTAGATACGCAGTATTTT.